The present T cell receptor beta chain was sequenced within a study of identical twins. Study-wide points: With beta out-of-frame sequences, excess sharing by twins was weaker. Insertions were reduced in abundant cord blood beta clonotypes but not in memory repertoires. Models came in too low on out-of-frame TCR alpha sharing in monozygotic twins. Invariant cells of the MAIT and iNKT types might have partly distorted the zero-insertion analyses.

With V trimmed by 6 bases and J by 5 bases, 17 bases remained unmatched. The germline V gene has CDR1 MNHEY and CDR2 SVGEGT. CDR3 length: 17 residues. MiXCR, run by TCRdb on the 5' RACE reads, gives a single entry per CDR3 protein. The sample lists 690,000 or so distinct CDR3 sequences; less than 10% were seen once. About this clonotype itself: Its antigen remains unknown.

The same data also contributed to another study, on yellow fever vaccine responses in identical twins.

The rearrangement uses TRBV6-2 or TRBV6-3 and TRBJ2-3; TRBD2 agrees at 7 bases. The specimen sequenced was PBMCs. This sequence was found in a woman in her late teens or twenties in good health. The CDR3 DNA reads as TGTGCCAGCAGCCCCTGGTATGTAACGGGAGGCAAAGATACGCAGTATTTT. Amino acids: CASSPWYVTGGKDTQYF.